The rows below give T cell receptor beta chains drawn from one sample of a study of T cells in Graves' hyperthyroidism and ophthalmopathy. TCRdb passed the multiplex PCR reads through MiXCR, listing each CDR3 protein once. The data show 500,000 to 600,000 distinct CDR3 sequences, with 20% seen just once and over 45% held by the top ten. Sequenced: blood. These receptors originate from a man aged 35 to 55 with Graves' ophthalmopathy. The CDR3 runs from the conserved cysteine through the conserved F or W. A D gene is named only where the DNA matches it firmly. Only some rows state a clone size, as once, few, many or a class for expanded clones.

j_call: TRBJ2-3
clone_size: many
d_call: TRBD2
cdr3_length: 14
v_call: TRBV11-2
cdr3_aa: CASSRKGLAYTQYF
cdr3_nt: TGTGCCAGCAGCAGAAAGGGACTAGCATATACGCAGTATTTT

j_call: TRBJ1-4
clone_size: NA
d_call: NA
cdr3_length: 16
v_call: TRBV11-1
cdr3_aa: CASSQHKADNDEKLFF
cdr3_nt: TGTGCCAGCAGCCAACATAAGGCGGACAACGATGAAAAACTGTTTTTT

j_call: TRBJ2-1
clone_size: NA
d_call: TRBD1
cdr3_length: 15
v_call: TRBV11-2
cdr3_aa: CASSSRTGQDNEQFF
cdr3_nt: TGTGCCAGCAGCAGTCGGACAGGTCAGGACAATGAGCAGTTCTTC

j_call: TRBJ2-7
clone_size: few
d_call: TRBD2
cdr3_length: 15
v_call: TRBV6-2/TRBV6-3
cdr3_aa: CASIAASGTTYEQYF
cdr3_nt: TGTGCCAGCATTGCGGCCAGCGGGACCACCTACGAGCAGTACTTC

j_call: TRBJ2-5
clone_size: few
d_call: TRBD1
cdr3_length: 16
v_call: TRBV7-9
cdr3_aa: CASSPLGGQGQETQYF
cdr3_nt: TGTGCCAGCAGCCCCCTCGGGGGACAGGGACAAGAGACCCAGTACTTC

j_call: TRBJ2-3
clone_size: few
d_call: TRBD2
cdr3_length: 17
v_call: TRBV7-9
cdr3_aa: CASSSGLAGRNTDTQYF
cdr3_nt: TGTGCCAGCAGCTCGGGACTAGCGGGACGAAACACAGATACGCAGTATTTT

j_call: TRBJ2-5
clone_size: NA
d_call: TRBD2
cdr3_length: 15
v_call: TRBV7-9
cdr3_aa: CAATPSGGSVEAQYF
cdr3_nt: TGTGCAGCCACTCCTAGCGGGGGGTCGGTAGAGGCCCAGTACTTC

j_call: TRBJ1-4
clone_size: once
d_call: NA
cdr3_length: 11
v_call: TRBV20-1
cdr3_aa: CSARRGEKLLF
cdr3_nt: TGCAGTGCTAGGCGGGGGGAAAAACTGTTGTTT

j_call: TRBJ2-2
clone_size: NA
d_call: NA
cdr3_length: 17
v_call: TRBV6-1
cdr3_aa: CASSGREGGIVTGELFF
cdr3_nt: TGTGCCAGCAGTGGGCGCGAAGGGGGAATTGTCACCGGGGAGCTGTTTTTT

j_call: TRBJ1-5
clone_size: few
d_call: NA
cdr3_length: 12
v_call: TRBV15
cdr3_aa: CATSGWNQPQHF
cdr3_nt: TGTGCCACCAGCGGGTGGAATCAGCCCCAGCATTTT

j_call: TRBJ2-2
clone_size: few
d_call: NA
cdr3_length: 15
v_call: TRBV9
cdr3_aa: CASSVLQAGTGELFF
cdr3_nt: TGTGCCAGCAGCGTACTCCAGGCCGGAACCGGGGAGCTGTTTTTT

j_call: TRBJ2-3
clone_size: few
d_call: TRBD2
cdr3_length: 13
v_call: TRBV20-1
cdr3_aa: CSAGTSGADTQYF
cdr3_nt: TGCAGTGCCGGGACTAGCGGGGCAGATACGCAGTATTTT

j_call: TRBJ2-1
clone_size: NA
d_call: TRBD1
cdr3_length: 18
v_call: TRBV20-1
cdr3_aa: CSATRKGARKSSYNEQFF
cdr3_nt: TGCAGTGCTACAAGAAAGGGGGCAAGAAAGAGCTCCTACAATGAGCAGTTCTTC

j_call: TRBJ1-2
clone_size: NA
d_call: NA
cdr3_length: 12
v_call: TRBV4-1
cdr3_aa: CASSQERRGYTF
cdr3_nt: TGCGCCAGCAGCCAAGAACGCAGGGGCTACACCTTC

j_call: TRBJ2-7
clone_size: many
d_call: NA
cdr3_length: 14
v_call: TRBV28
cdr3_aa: CASSPQMGRNEQYF
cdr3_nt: TGTGCCAGCAGTCCTCAAATGGGTCGGAACGAGCAGTACTTC

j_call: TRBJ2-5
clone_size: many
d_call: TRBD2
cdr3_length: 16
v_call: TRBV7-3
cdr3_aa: CASSLSGSGGQETQYF
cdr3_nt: TGTGCCAGCAGCTTATCTGGTAGCGGGGGTCAAGAGACCCAGTACTTC

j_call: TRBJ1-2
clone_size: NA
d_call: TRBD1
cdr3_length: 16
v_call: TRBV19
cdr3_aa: CASTPAHGTDFYGYTF
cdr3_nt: TGTGCCAGTACCCCGGCCCACGGGACAGACTTCTATGGCTACACCTTC

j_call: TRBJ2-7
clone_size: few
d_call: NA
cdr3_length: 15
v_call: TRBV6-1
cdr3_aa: CASSETISATYEQYF
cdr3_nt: TGTGCCAGCAGTGAAACGATTAGCGCGACCTACGAGCAGTACTTC

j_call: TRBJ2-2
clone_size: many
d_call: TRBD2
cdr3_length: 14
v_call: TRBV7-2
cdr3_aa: CADKEREISGELFF
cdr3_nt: TGTGCCGACAAGGAGCGGGAGATATCCGGGGAGCTGTTTTTT

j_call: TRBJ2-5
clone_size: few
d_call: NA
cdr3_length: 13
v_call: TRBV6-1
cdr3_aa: CASSNRDVKTQYF
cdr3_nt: TGTGCCAGCAGCAACAGGGACGTGAAGACCCAGTACTTC

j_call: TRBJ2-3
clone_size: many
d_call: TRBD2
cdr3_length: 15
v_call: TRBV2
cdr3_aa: CASRLAGVFRDTQYF
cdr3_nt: TGTGCCAGCAGGCTAGCGGGGGTATTTCGGGATACGCAGTATTTT

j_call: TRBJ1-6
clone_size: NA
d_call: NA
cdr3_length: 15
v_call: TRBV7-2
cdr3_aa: CASSVVSSYNSPLHF
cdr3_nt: TGTGCCAGCAGTGTGGTGAGCTCCTATAATTCACCCCTCCACTTT

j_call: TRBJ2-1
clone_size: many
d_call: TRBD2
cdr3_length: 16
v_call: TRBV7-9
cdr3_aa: CASSLVRTSGRNEQFF
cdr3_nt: TGTGCCAGCAGCTTAGTGAGGACTAGCGGGAGGAATGAGCAGTTCTTC

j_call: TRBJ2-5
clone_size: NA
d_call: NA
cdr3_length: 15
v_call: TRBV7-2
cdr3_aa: CASSLVGASKETQYF
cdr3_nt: TGTGCCAGCAGCTTAGTAGGCGCTAGCAAAGAGACCCAGTACTTC

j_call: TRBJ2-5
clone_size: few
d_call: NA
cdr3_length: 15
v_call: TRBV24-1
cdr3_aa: CATSEIDRAGETQYF
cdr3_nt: TGTGCCACCAGTGAAATCGACAGGGCGGGGGAGACCCAGTACTTC

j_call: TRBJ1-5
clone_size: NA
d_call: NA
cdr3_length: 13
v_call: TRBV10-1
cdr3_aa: CASSESWNQPQHF
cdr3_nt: TGCGCCAGCAGTGAGTCGTGGAATCAGCCCCAGCATTTT

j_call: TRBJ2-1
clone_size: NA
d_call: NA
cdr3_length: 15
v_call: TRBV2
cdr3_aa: CVSRKGRVDGGEQFF
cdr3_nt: TGTGTCAGCAGAAAAGGCAGGGTGGACGGGGGTGAGCAGTTCTTC

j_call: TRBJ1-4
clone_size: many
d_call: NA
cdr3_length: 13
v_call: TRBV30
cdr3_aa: CAWSAGEVEKLFF
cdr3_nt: TGTGCCTGGAGCGCAGGGGAGGTTGAAAAACTGTTTTTT

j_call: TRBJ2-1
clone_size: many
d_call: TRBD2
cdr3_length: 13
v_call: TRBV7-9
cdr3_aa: CASSPWGGDEQFF
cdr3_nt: TGTGCCAGCAGCCCATGGGGGGGGGATGAGCAGTTCTTC

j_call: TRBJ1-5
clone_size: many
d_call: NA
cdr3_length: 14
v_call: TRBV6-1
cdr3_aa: CASMAGYSNQPQHF
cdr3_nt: TGTGCCAGCATGGCGGGGTATAGCAATCAGCCCCAGCATTTT

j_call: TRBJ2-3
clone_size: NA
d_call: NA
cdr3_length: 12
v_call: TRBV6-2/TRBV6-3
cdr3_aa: CASTGTSDTQYF
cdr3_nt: TGTGCCAGCACCGGGACGTCGGATACGCAGTATTTT

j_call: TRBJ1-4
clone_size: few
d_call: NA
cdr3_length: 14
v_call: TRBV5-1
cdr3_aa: CASSYIPTNEKLFF
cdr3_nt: TGCGCCAGCAGCTATATTCCAACTAATGAAAAACTGTTTTTT

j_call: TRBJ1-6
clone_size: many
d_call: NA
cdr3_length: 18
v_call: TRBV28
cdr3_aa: CASSPGDFGSSYNSPLHF
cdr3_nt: TGTGCCAGCAGTCCCGGGGACTTTGGGAGCTCCTATAATTCACCCCTCCACTTT

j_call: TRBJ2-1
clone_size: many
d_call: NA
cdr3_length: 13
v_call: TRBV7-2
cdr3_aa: CASSLAGVDEQFF
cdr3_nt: TGTGCCAGCAGCTTAGCCGGTGTAGACGAGCAGTTCTTC

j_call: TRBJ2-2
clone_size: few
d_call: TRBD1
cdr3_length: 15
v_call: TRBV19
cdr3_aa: CASSPQGMDTGELFF
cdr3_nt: TGTGCCAGTAGTCCACAGGGGATGGACACCGGGGAGCTGTTTTTT

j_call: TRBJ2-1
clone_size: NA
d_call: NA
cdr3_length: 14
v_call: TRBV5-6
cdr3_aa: CASSWGGEGNEQFF
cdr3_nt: TGTGCCAGCAGTTGGGGTGGAGAAGGGAATGAGCAGTTCTTC

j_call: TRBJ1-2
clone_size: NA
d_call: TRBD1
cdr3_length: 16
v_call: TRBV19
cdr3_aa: CASSASGQGALYGYTF
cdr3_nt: TGTGCCAGTAGTGCTTCGGGACAGGGGGCCTTGTATGGCTACACCTTC

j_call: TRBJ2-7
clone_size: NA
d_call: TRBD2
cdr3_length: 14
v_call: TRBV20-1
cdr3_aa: CSATPTSGTYEQYF
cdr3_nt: TGCAGTGCCACTCCGACTAGCGGGACTTACGAGCAGTACTTC

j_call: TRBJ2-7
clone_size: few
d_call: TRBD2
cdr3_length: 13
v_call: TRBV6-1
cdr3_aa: CASTQRGTYEQYF
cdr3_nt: TGTGCCAGCACCCAGCGGGGTACATACGAGCAGTACTTC

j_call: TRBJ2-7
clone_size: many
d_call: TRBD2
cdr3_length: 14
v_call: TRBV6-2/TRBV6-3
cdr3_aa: CASSFLREINEQYF
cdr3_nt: TGTGCCAGCAGTTTCCTGCGGGAGATCAACGAGCAGTACTTC

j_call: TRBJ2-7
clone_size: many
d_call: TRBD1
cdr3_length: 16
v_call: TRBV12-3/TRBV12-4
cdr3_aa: CASSGTRDRGHYEQYF
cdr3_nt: TGTGCCAGCAGTGGAACCCGGGACAGGGGGCACTACGAGCAGTACTTC

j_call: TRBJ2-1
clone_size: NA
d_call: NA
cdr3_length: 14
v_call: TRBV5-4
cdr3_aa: CASSQGREMDEQFF
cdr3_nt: TGTGCCAGCAGCCAGGGACGTGAGATGGATGAGCAGTTCTTC

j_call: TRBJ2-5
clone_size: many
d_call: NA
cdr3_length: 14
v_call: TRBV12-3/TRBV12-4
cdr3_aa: CASSPGDRWETQYF
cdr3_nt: TGTGCCAGCAGCCCGGGGGACAGATGGGAGACCCAGTACTTC

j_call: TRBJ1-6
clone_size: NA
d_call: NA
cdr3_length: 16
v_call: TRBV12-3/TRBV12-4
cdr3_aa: CAGSVAVGPLSSPLHF
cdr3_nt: TGTGCCGGCAGTGTCGCCGTCGGGCCCCTCTCCTCACCCCTCCACTTT

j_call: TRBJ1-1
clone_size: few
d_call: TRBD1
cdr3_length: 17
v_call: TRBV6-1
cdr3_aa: CASSNPRQGAQDTEAFF
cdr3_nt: TGTGCCAGCAGTAATCCCCGACAGGGGGCACAGGACACTGAAGCTTTCTTT

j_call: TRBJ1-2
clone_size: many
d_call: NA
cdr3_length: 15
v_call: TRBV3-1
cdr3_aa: CASSQDMQVRAGYTF
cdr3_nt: TGTGCCAGCAGCCAAGATATGCAGGTGAGAGCTGGCTACACCTTC